These T cell receptor beta chains were read from a single sample in a study of blood T cell repertoires in COVID-19. Here immunoSEQ multiplex PCR was the method, and the copy in TCRdb shows in-frame clones only, minus some. The data contain 200,000 to 300,000 clones, around 83% of them singletons. The sequenced sample consisted of peripheral blood. The receptor source for this set is a woman older than 75 with acute or convalescent COVID-19. The CDR3 runs from the conserved cysteine through the conserved F or W. Clone sizes are given selectively: once, few, many, or a class where the clone is expanded.

TRBV28	TRBJ1-6	-	CASLQVRYSPLHF
TRBV5-1	TRBJ2-2	few	CASSNPRGANTGELFF
TRBV2	TRBJ1-6	-	CASSAPGQYNSPLHF
TRBV7-3	TRBJ2-1	-	CASSLRPGGDNEQFF
TRBV10-3	TRBJ2-6	-	CAIRSGTDGSGANVLTF
TRBV5-1	TRBJ2-1	-	CASSSGVAGESSYNEQFF
TRBV7-8	TRBJ1-2	-	CASSPEQGFGYTF
TRBV23-1	TRBJ1-5	once	CASSPYFRGQGGNQPQHF
TRBV6-5	TRBJ2-5	-	CASSYKGNSGETQYF
TRBV19	TRBJ1-1	-	CASIPTFRVNTEAFF
TRBV3-1/TRBV3-2	TRBJ2-1	-	CASSQESRGINEQFF
TRBV18	TRBJ1-6	once	CASSPLGDRYNSPLHF
TRBV28	TRBJ1-3	-	CASTPLGGSGNTIYF
TRBV25-1	TRBJ1-1	-	CASSETGWNTEAFF
TRBV7-3	TRBJ2-1	-	CASSPRLGGDNEQFF
TRBV7-8	TRBJ1-5	-	CASSVGQDNQPQHF
TRBV28	TRBJ2-7	-	CASSLRTGTYEQYF
TRBV3-1/TRBV3-2	TRBJ1-5	-	CASSQGHYNQPQHF
TRBV14	TRBJ2-5	once	CASSQDMGGRGETQYF
TRBV4-2	TRBJ2-2	-	CASSQDDRGPGELFF
TRBV6-1	TRBJ1-2	-	CASSEGGWYGYTF
TRBV5-6	TRBJ1-2	-	CASSERQLPLNYGYTF
TRBV15	TRBJ2-7	-	CATSRGGTGGDEQYF
TRBV9	TRBJ2-5	-	CASSERGDRTETQYF
TRBV19	TRBJ1-6	-	CAAGDRESPLHF
TRBV19	TRBJ1-2	-	CASSPHIPGATNYGYTF
TRBV7-2	TRBJ1-2	-	CASSLVGGSNYGYTF
TRBV10-3	TRBJ1-3	-	CAISGTGGGNTIYF
TRBV7-9	TRBJ1-1	-	CASSLGDRVDTEAFF
TRBV15	TRBJ1-1	-	CATSTGFKGANTEAFF
TRBV2	TRBJ1-3	-	CASSGLAGSSGNTIYF